This TCR beta chain appears in the sequencing data of a study of blood T cell repertoires in COVID-19. The overall study: PBMCs, B-cell-depleted T cells, or T cells were the source of the cDNA or gDNA that made up the material.

Assignments of participants to cohorts depended upon their own reported clinical history. V was shortened by 4 bases and J by 3 bases, with 19 bases between the two germline ends. This CDR3 has 16 residues. The germline V gene has CDR1 SGHRS and CDR2 YFSETQ. Produced via immunoSEQ multiplex PCR; TCRdb's table is partial and in-frame only. In the table there are some 430,000 clones, about 92% of which are singletons. This sequence was found in a man younger than 35 who had recovered from COVID-19. The sequencing sample was made of PBMCs or T cells enriched from blood (not recorded which). The V and J genes are TRBV5-1 and TRBJ1-2; D possibly corresponds to TRBD1 (5 bases). CDR3 in amino acids: CASSPGSMGGYYGYTF. The DNA for the CDR3 is TGCGCCAGCAGCCCCGGGTCAATGGGGGGTTACTATGGCTACACCTTC.